This TCR beta chain is drawn from a study of T cells in narcolepsy. Sequencing used immunoSEQ multiplex PCR; TCRdb keeps in-frame clones, though not all of them. Of 30,000 to 35,000 clones listed, around 83% are singletons. Worth noting for this clone: What it binds is unknown.

Germline V gene data show CDR1 as SEHNR and CDR2 as FQNEAQ (reference sequence). The CDR3 sequence is 16 residues long. The V end was cut by 0 bases, the J end by 2 bases, with 10 bases between. Whole-study findings and limits: Healthy controls reportedly lacked the autoreactive clonotypes serially found in patients' blood.

The sample was CD45RA- memory CD4+ T cells from PBMCs. The chain links TRBV7-9 to TRBJ2-2, with D possibly being TRBD2 (6 bases). The origin of this receptor is a human donor with narcolepsy. The CDR3 coding sequence is TGTGCCAGCAGCTTAGCGGTACTAGCAAACACCGGGGAGCTGTTTTTT. Amino acids: CASSLAVLANTGELFF.